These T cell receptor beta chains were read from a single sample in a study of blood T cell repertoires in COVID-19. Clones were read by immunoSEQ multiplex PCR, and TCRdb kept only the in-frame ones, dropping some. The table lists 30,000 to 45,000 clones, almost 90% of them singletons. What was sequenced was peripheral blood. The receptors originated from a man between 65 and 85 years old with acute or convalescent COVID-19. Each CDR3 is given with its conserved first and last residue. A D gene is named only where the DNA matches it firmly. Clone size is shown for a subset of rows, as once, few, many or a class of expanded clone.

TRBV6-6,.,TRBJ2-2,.,CAITWTGELFF
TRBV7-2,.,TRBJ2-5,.,CASSPNRGGETQYF
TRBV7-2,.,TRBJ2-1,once,CASSPASSGYNEQFF
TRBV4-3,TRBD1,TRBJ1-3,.,CASSPGTGSGNTIYF
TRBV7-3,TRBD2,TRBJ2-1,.,CASSLAGGPHEQFF
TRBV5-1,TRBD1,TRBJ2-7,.,CASRPDPGGYEQYF
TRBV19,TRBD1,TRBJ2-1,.,CASMGTGMSGSSYNEQFF
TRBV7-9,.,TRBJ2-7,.,CASSERGTTSYEQYF
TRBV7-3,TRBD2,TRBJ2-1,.,CASSFSGLGEDEQFF
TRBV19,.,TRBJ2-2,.,CASSSRQENTGELFF
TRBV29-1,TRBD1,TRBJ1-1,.,CSVEGQGGINTEAFF
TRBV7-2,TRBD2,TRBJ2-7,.,CASSPTGTSGIYEQYF
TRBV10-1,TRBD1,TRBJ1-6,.,CASSERRTGTNSPLHF
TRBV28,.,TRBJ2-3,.,CASRTPYMTQYF
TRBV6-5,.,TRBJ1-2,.,CASSPQGYGYTF
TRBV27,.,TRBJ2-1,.,CASRQGYNEQFF
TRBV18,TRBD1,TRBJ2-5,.,CASSLSAQGNQETQYF
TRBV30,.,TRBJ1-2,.,CASSGPRGNYGYTF
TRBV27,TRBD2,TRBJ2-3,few,CASSERLAVTTDTQYF
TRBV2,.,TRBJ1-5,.,CASRRWGNQPQHF
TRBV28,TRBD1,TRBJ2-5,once,CASTLLPGQGATETQYF
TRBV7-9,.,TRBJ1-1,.,CASSLSGEGEAFF
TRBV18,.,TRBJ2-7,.,CASHRQSSYEQYF
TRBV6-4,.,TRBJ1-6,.,CASSDGLLGPLHF
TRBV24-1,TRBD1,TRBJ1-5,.,CATSDAYYDRAGNQPQHF
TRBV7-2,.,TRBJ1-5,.,CASSSSVVQPQHF
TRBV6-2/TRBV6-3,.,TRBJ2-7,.,CASSYSYIAGEQYF
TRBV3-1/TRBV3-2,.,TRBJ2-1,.,CASSLADNEQFF
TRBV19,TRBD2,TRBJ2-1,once,CASTRLAGSYNEQFF
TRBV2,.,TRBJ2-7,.,CASSEAEGRISYEQYF
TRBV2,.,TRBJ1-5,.,CASSDLGGVAQHF
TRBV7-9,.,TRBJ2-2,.,CASSRAWSGELFF
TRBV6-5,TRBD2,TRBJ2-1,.,CASSLASGAYNEQFF
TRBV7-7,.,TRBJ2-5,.,CASIPGGTTDYQETQYF
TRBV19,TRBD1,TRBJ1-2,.,CASSLQGADGYTF
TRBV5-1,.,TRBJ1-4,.,CASSTRGQPLNEKLFF
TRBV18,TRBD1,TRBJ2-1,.,CASSPTTGGEGEQFF
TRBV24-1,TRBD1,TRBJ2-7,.,CATSDWTGVQYF
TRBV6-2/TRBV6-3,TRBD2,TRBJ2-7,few,CASSYPTSGGAYEQYF
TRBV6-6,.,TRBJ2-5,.,CASSYSASEQETQYF
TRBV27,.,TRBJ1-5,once,CASRFGQGPNQPQHF
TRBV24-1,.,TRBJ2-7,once,CATSDPETGNYEQYF
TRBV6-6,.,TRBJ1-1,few,CASRGFMNTEAFF
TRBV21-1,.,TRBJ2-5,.,CASSKGGQGIKTQYF
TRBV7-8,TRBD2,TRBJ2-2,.,CASSLLTSGGGTGELFF
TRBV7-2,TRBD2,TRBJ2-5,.,CASSLEREATETQYF
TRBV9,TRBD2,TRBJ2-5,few,CASSVNPGTSGYQETQYF
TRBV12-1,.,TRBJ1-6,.,CASSPHHRLSSSPLHF
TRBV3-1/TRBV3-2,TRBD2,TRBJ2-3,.,CASSQDFINGGRAKDTQYF
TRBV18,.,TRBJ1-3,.,CASSPTGHERSGNTIYF
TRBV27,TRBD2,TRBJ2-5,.,CASRETRGGLESTQYF
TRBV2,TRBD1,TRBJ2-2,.,CASRGPGGFTGELFF